This T cell receptor beta chain derives from a study of T cell repertoires in cytomegalovirus infection. Study summary: HLA-B-restricted CMV epitopes that are well studied were used alongside recently identified HLA-C-restricted ones.

V shed 1 base, J shed 10 bases, and the junction held 21 bases outside the gene matches. This CDR3 is built from 19 residues. From germline, CDR1 is SGHTA and CDR2 FQGNSA. Study-level results: Totalled public TCR beta family frequency picked out people who carried CMV plus the relevant HLA. Ex vivo responses were dominated by HLA-C-restricted CMV-specific TCR beta clonotypes.

This clonotype occurred many times. Its cognate antigen is unknown. MiXCR was run by TCRdb on the reads, yielding one entry per CDR3 protein. This repertoire shows around 770,000 distinct CDR3 sequences, approximately 32% found once; its top ten account for approximately 14%. Source: cultured CD8+ T cells from PBMCs, taken from culture after CMV antigen stimulation. The sequence came from a human donor in good health (CMV status not recorded). Some clones in this sample may be carry-over from other donors' samples. The gene calls are TRBV7-2 and TRBJ1-2; 10 bases fit TRBD1. The CDR3 nucleotides are TGTGCCAGCAGCTTAGGGCCGGGACAGGGGTCTATTTATGATTGGGACTACACCTTC. Amino acids: CASSLGPGQGSIYDWDYTF.